Following are 15 T cell receptor beta chains from one sample sequenced in a study of blood T cell repertoires in COVID-19. TCRdb's table, derived via immunoSEQ multiplex PCR, lists solely in-frame clones and lacks some. The sample holds just under 150,000 clones, over 80% seen once. The material sequenced was peripheral blood. Receptor source: a man in his fifties who had recovered from COVID-19.

V gene TRBV7-2 combines with J gene TRBJ2-5, with D unresolved. The germline V gene encodes CDR1 SGHTA and CDR2 FQGNSA. V was trimmed by 5 bases and J by 1 base, leaving 8 bases between them. This CDR3 is 13 amino acids long. The CDR3 reads CASSTRVQETQYF. The CDR3 coding sequence is TGTGCCAGCAGCACCCGGGTCCAAGAGACCCAGTACTTC.

This clone was detected only once. The chain recombines TRBV3-1 (or the pseudogene TRBV3-2) with TRBJ2-7, with 9 bases lining up with TRBD2. Trimming at V came to 1 base and at J to 2 bases, leaving 6 bases not matched to a gene. The CDR3 contains 16 residues. The germline V gene has CDR1 LGHDT and CDR2 YNNKEL (reference sequence). The CDR3 sequence is CASSQGASGAAYEQYF. For the CDR3, the DNA is TGTGCCAGCAGCCAAGGGGCTAGCGGGGCCGCCTACGAGCAGTACTTC.

The chain uses TRBV6-5 and TRBJ1-1; 7 nucleotides match TRBD1. V shed 2 bases and J 0 bases; nucleotides not matched to a gene: 6. CDR3 size: 16 residues. Germline CDR1 and CDR2: MNHEY and SVGAGI. The CDR3 region is CASSYRGQTMNTEAFF. The CDR3 nucleotides read TGTGCCAGCAGTTACCGGGGACAGACAATGAACACTGAAGCTTTCTTT.

The chain links TRBV5-1 to TRBJ1-4; 7 bases agree with TRBD1. The CDR3 has 15 residues. V lost 0 bases and J lost 7; bases outside the gene matches: 6. CDR1 is SGHRS and CDR2 is YFSETQ in the germline V gene. CDR3 DNA sequence: TGCGCCAGCAGCTTGGTCGGGGACAGACGTGAAAAACTGTTTTTT. Translating gives CASSLVGDRREKLFF.

The J gene is TRBJ2-7, the V gene TRBV10-1; 8 bases align to TRBD1. Germline trimming cut 1 base from V and 1 base from J; bases unmatched to any gene: 6. CDR3 length equals 16 residues. Germline CDR1 WNHNN, CDR2 SYGVQD (reference sequence). The CDR3 is CASSEYGTGGSYEQYF. CDR3 bases: TGCGCCAGCAGTGAGTACGGGACAGGAGGATCCTACGAGCAGTACTTC.

The CDR3 loop reads CASSLSRERSGYTF. The DNA of the CDR3 is TGTGCCAGCAGCTTAAGCAGGGAACGAAGTGGCTACACCTTC. This chain connects TRBV13 to TRBJ1-2, with D perhaps matching TRBD1 (5 bases). Germline lookup yields CDR1 PRHDT and CDR2 FYEKMQ (reference sequence). Trimming pared 2 bases from V and 7 bases from J, leaving 14 bases between. CDR3 size: 14 residues. The whole variable domain, remainder taken from reference TRBV13 and TRBJ1-2, is AAGVIQSPRHLIKEKRETATLKCYPIPRHDTVYWYQQGPGQDPQFLISFYEKMQSDKGSIPDRFSAQQFSDYHSELNMSSLELGDSALYFCASSLSRERSGYTFGSGTRLTVV.

The chain is built from TRBV14 and TRBJ2-3, with a possible D match to TRBD2 (6 bases). Germline V CDR1 and CDR2: SGHDN, FVKESK. The length of the CDR3 is 18 residues. V gave up 1 base and J gave up 5 bases, with 22 bases separating them. The CDR3 sequence: CASSQAQSSARVRDTQYF. The CDR3, as DNA: TGTGCCAGCAGCCAAGCCCAGTCTAGCGCCAGAGTTAGAGATACGCAGTATTTT.

This clone was seen only once. This chain uses TRBV6-1 with TRBJ2-7; 7 bases map to TRBD2. This CDR3 is 15 amino acids long. Germline values: CDR1 MNHNS, CDR2 SASEGT. With V trimmed by 2 bases and J by 2 bases, 6 bases remained unmatched. CDR3 region: CASSELGGLPYEQYF. The DNA of the CDR3 is TGTGCCAGCAGTGAATTGGGAGGGTTACCCTACGAGCAGTACTTC.

The chain couples TRBV2 to TRBJ2-3; 7 positions match TRBD1. From germline, CDR1 is SNHLY and CDR2 FYNNEI. The J segment lost 0 bases and the V segment lost 4 bases, leaving 4 bases of the junction unmatched. The CDR3 is made up of 15 amino acids. The CDR3 nucleotides are TGTGCCAGCAGTGTAACAGGGGATAGCACAGATACGCAGTATTTT. Protein: CASSVTGDSTDTQYF.

V is TRBV7-2 and J is TRBJ1-3; D unclear. Germline assignment: CDR1 SGHTA and CDR2 FQGNSA. This CDR3 comprises 15 residues. Trimming took off 4 bases at V and 7 bases at J, with 17 bases between the two ends. The CDR3 coding sequence is TGTGCCAGCAGCTATCGGTCCGCAAATCTGAACACCATATATTTT. Protein product: CASSYRSANLNTIYF.

The chain joins TRBV7-2 to TRBJ2-2, with D uncertain. The germline gives CDR1 SGHTA, CDR2 FQGNSA. There are 13 residues in the CDR3. Trimming took 6 bases from V and 3 from J, leaving 8 bases between them. The CDR3 sequence: CASRRGYTGELFF. DNA of the CDR3: TGTGCCAGCAGGCGCGGATACACCGGGGAGCTGTTTTTT.

This rearrangement joins TRBV11-2 to TRBJ2-2; 11 bases align to TRBD2. The length of the CDR3 is 18 residues. CDR1 SGHAT and CDR2 FQNNGV come from the germline V gene. Trimming at V came to 1 base and at J to 2 bases, leaving 6 bases not matched to a gene. As DNA, the CDR3 is TGTGCCAGCAGCTTAGGGCTAGCGGGGGGCCCCAACACCGGGGAGCTGTTTTTT. Protein product: CASSLGLAGGPNTGELFF.

The chain has TRBV12-3 or TRBV12-4 and TRBJ1-2, with 9 bases fitting TRBD1. The J segment lost 8 bases and the V segment lost 8 bases, leaving 6 bases of the junction unmatched. The CDR3 length is 12 residues. In DNA, the CDR3 is TGTGCCAGCGCTTGGACAGGGGCCGGCTACACCTTC. Translating it yields CASAWTGAGYTF.

This chain joins TRBV5-1 and TRBJ1-1, with 11 bases fitting TRBD1. Germline assignment: CDR1 SGHRS and CDR2 YFSETQ. This CDR3 is 15 amino acids long. The V and J ends lost 4 bases and 4 bases, in that order; junction bases with no gene match: 6. CDR3 region: CASSPPGTGGTEAFF. The CDR3 DNA sequence: TGCGCCAGCAGCCCACCAGGGACAGGGGGCACTGAAGCTTTCTTT.

The CDR3 loop is CASSPSGPTYNSPLHF. The CDR3 bases are TGTGCCAGCAGCCCTAGCGGGCCTACCTATAATTCACCCCTCCACTTT. The V and J genes are TRBV6-2 or TRBV6-3 and TRBJ1-6, with D unclear. Looked up from germline, CDR1 is MNHEY and CDR2 is SVGEGT. This CDR3 is built from 16 residues. The V and J ends lost 6 bases and 2 bases respectively, with 14 bases between them.